The 27 T cell receptor beta chains below were found in one sample sequenced in a study of CD8 T cells in Susac syndrome. Roughly 0.45 to 1 ug RNA was reverse transcribed with random hexamers. TCRdb redid the calling of the immunoSEQ multiplex PCR reads with MiXCR, one entry per CDR3 protein. The sample yields a few hundred thousand distinct CDR3 sequences, over 90% seen once. The sequenced material came from CD4+ T cells from PBMCs. All receptors come from a human donor with multiple sclerosis.

V and J are TRBV29-1 and TRBJ2-5; TRBD2 might be the D (5 bases). Germline V gene data show CDR1 as SQVTM and CDR2 as ANQGSEA. This CDR3 spans 13 amino acids. The V and J ends lost 8 bases and 4 bases respectively, with 17 bases between them. CDR3 region: CSFRDTLGETQYF. The CDR3 bases are TGCAGCTTCCGGGATACCCTCGGAGAGACCCAGTACTTC. Variable domain in full (rest from reference TRBV29-1 and TRBJ2-5): SAVISQKPSRDICQRGTSLTIQCQVDSQVTMMFWYRQQPGQSLTLIATANQGSEATYESGFVIDKFPISRPNLTFSTLTVSNMSPEDSSIYLCSFRDTLGETQYFGPGTRLLVL.

The V and J genes are TRBV12-5 and TRBJ2-3; D is unclear. The germline CDR1 and CDR2 sequences are LGHNT and FRNRAP. V lost 3 bases and J lost 4, with 8 bases in between. This CDR3 has 13 amino acids. The CDR3 sequence: CASGFVSADTQYF. CDR3 nucleotide sequence: TGTGCTAGTGGTTTCGTATCGGCAGATACGCAGTATTTT.

J is TRBJ1-2 and V is TRBV27; the D gene is possibly TRBD1 (5 bases). The germline V gene has CDR1 MNHEY and CDR2 SMNVEV (reference sequence). This CDR3 is 15 amino acids long. V gave up 5 bases and J gave up 4 bases, with 17 bases separating them. The CDR3 spells CASSPYSGGGYGYTF. CDR3 bases: TGTGCCAGCAGTCCATACTCCGGGGGAGGCTATGGCTACACCTTC.

V gene TRBV20-1 combines with J gene TRBJ2-6, with unresolved D. The CDR3 runs 13 residues. V was cut by 6 bases and J by 3 bases, with 9 bases left in between. Germline V gene data show CDR1 as DFQATT and CDR2 as SNEGSKA (reference sequence). CDR3 amino acids: CSATSGGANVLTF. The CDR3 bases are TGCAGTGCCACCTCGGGTGGGGCCAACGTCCTGACTTTC.

The V gene is TRBV27, the J gene TRBJ2-1; 9 bases agree with TRBD2. This CDR3 is 15 amino acids long. Per the germline V gene, CDR1 is MNHEY and CDR2 is SMNVEV (reference sequence). After removal of 6 bases from V and 9 bases from J, the junction contained 12 bases not matched to a gene. For the CDR3, the DNA is TGTGCCAGCAGCCCGCGGGGGGGTGTCTCTGTTGAGCAGTTCTTC. Translating it yields CASSPRGGVSVEQFF.

This clonotype was seen once. The chain is built from TRBV20-1 and TRBJ1-6; D remains ambiguous. Trimming took off 3 bases at V and 2 bases at J, with 8 bases between the two ends. Germline V gene lookup returns CDR1 DFQATT and CDR2 SNEGSKA (reference sequence). The CDR3 has 14 amino acids. For the CDR3, the DNA is TGCAGTGCTAGTCGGACGGCCTATAATTCACCCCTCCACTTT. It is translated as CSASRTAYNSPLHF.

The rearrangement links TRBV29-1 to TRBJ1-4; D remains ambiguous. Germline values: CDR1 SQVTM, CDR2 ANQGSEA. Trimming took 4 bases from V and 5 from J, leaving 5 bases between them. This CDR3 is built from 11 residues. This CDR3 reads CSVAQNEKLFF. For the CDR3, the DNA is TGCAGCGTTGCGCAGAATGAAAAACTGTTTTTT.

The chain recombines TRBV3-1 with TRBJ2-2; weak D call: TRBD2 (5 bases). V lost 8 bases to trimming and J lost 4 bases, with 14 bases between them. Germline V lookup: CDR1 LGHDT, CDR2 YNNKEL (reference sequence). CDR3 length: 14 amino acids. The CDR3 loop reads CASARAGGTGELFF. CDR3 nucleotide sequence: TGTGCCAGCGCGAGGGCAGGAGGCACCGGGGAGCTGTTTTTT.

The chain links TRBV7-9 to TRBJ2-1; TRBD2 agrees at 7 bases. CDR3 length equals 13 residues. Germline V gene lookup returns CDR1 SEHNR and CDR2 FQNEAQ (reference sequence). V was clipped by 3 bases and J by 9 bases; unmatched bases: 5. The DNA of the CDR3 is TGTGCCAGCAGCTTCAGTCGCGGGGGTGAGCAGTTCTTC. Protein product: CASSFSRGGEQFF.

The chain employs TRBV30 and TRBJ2-5; D not certain. The germline V gene has CDR1 GTSNPN and CDR2 SVGIG (reference sequence). The CDR3 sequence is 12 residues long. The germline V and J ends were trimmed by 0 bases and 5 bases, with 7 bases remaining between them. Here the CDR3 reads CAWSVQYETQYF. The CDR3 coding sequence is TGTGCCTGGAGTGTACAGTATGAGACCCAGTACTTC. Supplemented by reference TRBV30 and TRBJ2-5, the full variable domain reads SQTIHQWPATLVQPVGSPLSLECTVEGTSNPNLYWYRQAAGRGLQLLFYSVGIGQISSEVPQNLSASRPQDRQFILSSKKLLLSDSGFYLCAWSVQYETQYFGPGTRLLVL.

The chain has TRBV30 and TRBJ1-2, with TRBD1 as a possible D gene (6 bases). The V gene lost 3 bases and the J gene lost 1 base, with 9 bases spanning the gap. Per germline, CDR1 GTSNPN and CDR2 SVGIG (reference sequence). The CDR3 is 13 amino acids. CDR3 DNA: TGTGCCTGGAGAGGGGGGCTTAACTATGGCTACACCTTC. Translation: CAWRGGLNYGYTF.

The chain carries TRBV5-1 and TRBJ2-5, with 9 nucleotides matching TRBD2. V lost 6 bases and J lost 1; bases outside the gene matches: 7. CDR1 and CDR2 from the germline V gene are SGHRS and YFSETQ. This CDR3 comprises 15 residues. In DNA, the CDR3 is TGCGCCAGCAAGGGCGGGGGGGTCCTCCAAGAGACCCAGTACTTC. Translation gives CASKGGGVLQETQYF.

The J gene is TRBJ2-7, the V gene TRBV12-5, with 8 bases fitting TRBD1. CDR3 size: 15 residues. The germline V gene encodes CDR1 LGHNT and CDR2 FRNRAP. Trimming removed 3 bases from V and 2 bases from J; junction bases left unmatched: 6. DNA of the CDR3: TGTGCTAGTGGTTTTCCGGGACAGGTCACCTACGAGCAGTACTTC. This sequence encodes CASGFPGQVTYEQYF. Full variable domain (remainder filled in from reference TRBV12-5 and TRBJ2-7): DARVTQTPRHKVTEMGQEVTMRCQPILGHNTVFWYRQTMMQGLELLAYFRNRAPLDDSGMPKDRFSAEMPDATLATLKIQPSEPRDSAVYFCASGFPGQVTYEQYFGPGTRLTVT.

This chain links TRBV12-3 or TRBV12-4 with TRBJ1-6; no clear D. V was clipped by 5 bases and J by 7 bases, with 12 bases between them. This CDR3 has 14 residues. The CDR3 protein is CASSLSIENSPLHF. In nucleotides, the CDR3 is TGTGCCAGCAGTCTGTCCATAGAGAATTCACCCCTCCACTTT.

The V call is TRBV20-1, the J call TRBJ1-1; possible D gene TRBD1, 6 bases. The CDR3 extends over 14 amino acids. Trimming pared 3 bases from V and 2 bases from J, leaving 13 bases between. The germline gives CDR1 DFQATT, CDR2 SNEGSKA (reference sequence). Here the CDR3 reads CSAREGGPNTEAFF. The CDR3 bases are TGCAGTGCTAGGGAGGGGGGGCCCAACACTGAAGCTTTCTTT.

The rearrangement links TRBV14 to TRBJ2-5; 10 bases are shared with TRBD2. Germline CDR1 reads SGHDN; CDR2 reads FVKESK. V dropped 0 bases and J dropped 13; count of bases not matched to a gene: 11. The CDR3 extends over 15 amino acids. The CDR3 here is CASSQENLAGAATYF. Written as DNA, the CDR3 is TGTGCCAGCAGCCAAGAGAATCTAGCGGGGGCAGCGACGTACTTC.

This clonotype was recorded once. This rearrangement joins TRBV6-1 to TRBJ2-7; no reliable D call. The germline CDR1 and CDR2 sequences are MNHNS and SASEGT. The CDR3 length is 13 residues. Trimming removed 6 bases at V and 2 bases at J, with 11 bases between. Written as DNA, the CDR3 is TGTGCCAGCAGATCGGACGGAGCCTACGAGCAGTACGTC. Protein product: CASRSDGAYEQYV.

This sequence joins TRBV5-1 and TRBJ2-3; D not resolved. Germline CDR1 and CDR2: SGHRS and YFSETQ. The CDR3 is 13 amino acids. Trimming removed 8 bases at V and 4 bases at J, with 14 bases between. CDR3: CASGLGGPDTQYF. The CDR3 bases are TGCGCCAGTGGCCTTGGCGGCCCAGATACGCAGTATTTT.

J is TRBJ2-1 and V is TRBV7-2, with D possibly being TRBD2 (6 bases). The CDR3 loop spans 13 amino acids. The germline V gene has CDR1 SGHTA and CDR2 FQGNSA. V lost 8 bases and J lost 1, with 9 bases in between. CDR3 in amino acids: CASVGGSYNEQFF. The CDR3 region has the DNA TGTGCCAGCGTCGGGGGATCCTACAATGAGCAGTTCTTC.

The chain combines TRBV29-1 with TRBJ1-1; D call uncertain. Trimming stripped 7 bases from V and 2 bases from J, with 8 bases between. Germline V gene sequence: CDR1 SQVTM, CDR2 ANQGSEA. This CDR3 spans 11 amino acids. The CDR3 protein is CSALINTEAFF. The CDR3, as DNA: TGCAGCGCATTAATCAACACTGAAGCTTTCTTT.

V is TRBV20-1 and J is TRBJ2-2, with D possibly matching TRBD1 (6 bases). The CDR3 length is 11 residues. With 3 bases removed from V and 14 bases from J, the gap between germline ends came to 13 bases. Germline values: CDR1 DFQATT, CDR2 SNEGSKA (reference sequence). The CDR3 loop is CSASRTAELFF. CDR3 DNA sequence: TGCAGTGCTAGCCGGACAGCGGAACTGTTTTTT.

The rearrangement links TRBV27 to TRBJ1-1, with D perhaps matching TRBD1 (5 bases). The CDR3 is made up of 12 amino acids. The germline V gene has CDR1 MNHEY and CDR2 SMNVEV (reference sequence). V lost 3 bases and J lost 7, with 9 bases in between. This CDR3 reads CASSLQGREAFF. CDR3 bases: TGTGCCAGCAGTTTGCAGGGCCGTGAAGCTTTCTTT.

The chain recombines TRBV5-4 with TRBJ1-1; TRBD1 agrees at 7 bases. CDR1 and CDR2 from the germline V gene are SGHNT and YYREEE (reference sequence). CDR3 length equals 13 residues. J was trimmed by 4 bases and V by 1 base; bases with no gene match: 1. The CDR3 DNA follows: TGTGCCAGCAGCTTGCCAGGGGGCACTGAAGCTTTCTTT. It translates to CASSLPGGTEAFF.

This chain uses TRBV12-5 with TRBJ1-1, with D perhaps TRBD1 (5 bases). The CDR3 totals 16 residues. CDR1 is LGHNT and CDR2 is FRNRAP in the germline V gene. Trimming took off 5 bases at V and 2 bases at J, with 18 bases between the two ends. CDR3 nucleotides: TGTGCTAGTGGTCCCGCCCGGACACAAGTTAACACTGAAGCTTTCTTT. Amino acid sequence: CASGPARTQVNTEAFF.

This sequence joins TRBV6-5 and TRBJ2-1, with 9 bases identical to TRBD1. The CDR3 has 14 amino acids. The ends lost 5 bases at V and 8 bases at J; junction bases unmatched: 7. In germline, CDR1 is MNHEY, CDR2 SVGAGI. Here the CDR3 DNA reads TGTGCCAGCAGTCAATACAGGGGGCTTTATGAGCAGTTCTTC. Encoded protein: CASSQYRGLYEQFF.

The chain has TRBV20-1 and TRBJ2-1, with 8 bases aligning to TRBD2. CDR1 and CDR2 (germline): DFQATT, SNEGSKA (reference sequence). V was pared by 3 bases and J by 1 base, with 8 bases of the junction left unmatched. CDR3 length: 16 amino acids. The CDR3 protein is CSASPLAGGSYNEQFF. Written as DNA, the CDR3 is TGCAGTGCTAGTCCTCTCGCGGGGGGATCCTACAATGAGCAGTTCTTC.

This sequence joins TRBV5-1 and TRBJ1-1; TRBD1 aligns across 7 bases. V was pared by 1 base and J by 0 bases, with 12 bases of the junction left unmatched. CDR1 is SGHRS and CDR2 is YFSETQ in the germline V gene. The CDR3 loop spans 18 amino acids. This CDR3 reads CASSLSRDRLVMNTEAFF. The CDR3 coding sequence is TGCGCCAGCAGCTTGTCCCGGGACAGACTCGTTATGAACACTGAAGCTTTCTTT.